Many counts were recorded for the clone carrying this TCR beta chain. The target antigen is unknown. The data belong to a study of CD8+CD57+ T cells in acquired aplastic anemia. Study-wide points: Between the patient and control groups, CD8+ Simpson's diversity did not differ significantly.

CDR3 and TCR beta VDJ profiling relied on a genomic DNA template. TCRdb passed the reads through MiXCR, listing each CDR3 protein once. Of about 180,000 distinct CDR3 sequences listed, 46% are singletons. Input material: sorted CD4+, CD8+, or CD8+CD57+ T cells (not recorded which) from PBMCs. The TCR originated in a human donor in good health.

This CDR3 is CASSYRAGGPYEQYF. Here the CDR3 DNA reads TGTGCCAGCAGTTATAGGGCGGGAGGCCCCTACGAGCAGTACTTC. V and J are TRBV6-5 and TRBJ2-7, with TRBD2 matching over 8 bases. V dropped 3 bases and J dropped 2; count of bases not matched to a gene: 6. The CDR3 length is 15 residues. CDR1 is MNHEY, CDR2 SVGAGI, per germline.